This TCR beta chain was recovered during a study of T cells after yellow fever vaccination. Whole-study results and caveats: There was a possibility that FACS-sorted repertoires contained abundant clonotypes contaminating from the bulk population. The secondary response was weaker but peaked faster, day 5 versus 15. Booster samples showed a return of most primary-vaccination clones (roughly 96% CD4, around 85% CD8).

This clonotype showed up many times. The antigen remains unidentified. The germline V gene has CDR1 MNHEY and CDR2 SVGAGI. The CDR3 length is 13 residues. V lost 6 bases, J lost 5 bases, and 14 bases lay in between. 5'RACE template switching produced TCR cDNA carrying a universal primer site and UMIs. A single record per CDR3 protein comes from TCRdb applying MiXCR to the 5' RACE reads. The table lists tens of thousands of distinct CDR3 sequences, around 6.5% of them singletons, with roughly 35% in the top ten. The rearrangement links TRBV6-5 to TRBJ2-7, with D perhaps matching TRBD1 (5 bases). The starting material was CD8+ T cells sorted from PBMCs, obtained 5 days after the first yellow fever vaccination. The clonotype was recovered from a man aged 18 to 30 who received the YFV17D yellow fever vaccine. DNA of the CDR3: TGTGCCAGCAGCTTACAGGAACAGGACGAGCAGTACTTC. Amino acid sequence: CASSLQEQDEQYF.